Sequencing of this TCR beta chain was carried out in a study of chemoradiotherapy in HPV16-positive cancers. Study-level points and caveats: Non-HPV-specific T cells did not expand in tumors during treatment, whereas candidate HPV-specific clones and E7-related motifs did. For HPV16-positive patients, expanding HPV-responsive T cells associated with longer recurrence-free survival.

With respect to this clone: Its antigen is unknown.

The table came from immunoSEQ multiplex PCR; TCRdb's copy has only in-frame clones and leaves some out. The table has about 67,000 clones, more than 70% seen once; the top ten hold 4% to 4.5%. J was trimmed by 0 bases and V by 7 bases; bases with no gene match: 18. The length of the CDR3 is 19 residues. Germline CDR1 reads MDHEN; CDR2 reads SYDVKM. The chain combines TRBV28 with TRBJ2-4; 7 positions match TRBD2. The sequence came from a human donor with HPV-associated anogenital cancer. The specimen comprised blood, sampled from a patient who underwent chemoradiotherapy. The CDR3 reads CASTGRGGSLSLAKNIQYF. The CDR3 nucleotides read TGTGCCAGCACCGGCCGGGGCGGGAGTCTCTCCTTAGCCAAAAACATTCAGTACTTC.